This entry is about one T cell receptor (beta chain). This sample was included in a study of high-grade serous ovarian cancer treatment subgroups. Clones were read by immunoSEQ multiplex PCR, and TCRdb kept only the in-frame ones, dropping some. Altogether around 4,000 clones are present, roughly 70% being singletons, with the ten largest covering less than 15%. This CDR3 is built from 11 residues. Trimming stripped 7 bases from V and 4 bases from J, with 7 bases between. Germline-derived CDR1 and CDR2 are MNHEY and SVGAGI. Tumor tissue was taken before any definitive surgery or chemotherapy was given.

The source material was tumor tissue. The receptor comes from a human donor with high-grade serous ovarian cancer. The rearrangement links TRBV6-5 to TRBJ1-1; tentatively, D is TRBD1 (5 bases). DNA of the CDR3: TGTGCCAGCACCGGGGGCACTGAAGCTTTCTTT. Its protein is CASTGGTEAFF.